The 25 T cell receptor beta chains reported below all come from one sample, sequenced in a study of T cells in women clearing cervical HPV infection. Sequencing was performed with immunoSEQ multiplex PCR; in TCRdb, only in-frame clones are kept and a portion is missing. The sample's table shows 30,000 to 35,000 clones. The sample consisted of blood buffy coat. The receptors shown here come from a woman between 18 and 69 years old with a cervical HPV16 infection that either progressed to CIN3+ or cleared (not recorded which).

Remarks on this clone: The read ends 3 residues early relative to the CDR3; the germline J gene fills the gap. V usage is TRBV19 and J usage is TRBJ2-3; 15 positions match TRBD2. J was trimmed by 0 bases and V by 5 bases; bases with no gene match: 9. The germline gives CDR1 LNHDA, CDR2 SQIVND (reference sequence). The CDR3 has 19 amino acids. The CDR3 DNA, read in part, is TGTGCCAGTAGTTCTCCGGGACTAGCGGGAGGAGGTAGCACAGATACG. Its protein product is CASSSPGLAGGGSTDT. The CDR3 as a whole reads CASSSPGLAGGGSTDTQYF. Using reference TRBV19 and TRBJ2-3 for the parts outside the CDR3, the full variable domain is DGGITQSPKYLFRKEGQNVTLSCEQNLNHDAMYWYRQDPGQGLRLIYYSQIVNDFQKGDIAEGYSVSREKKESFPLTVTSAQKNPTAFYLCASSSPGLAGGGSTDTQYFGPGTRLTVL.

On this clone itself: The observed sequence ends 3 residues before the CDR3 terminus, with the missing tail filled in from the germline J gene. The genes are TRBV19 and TRBJ1-5; D is undetermined. V dropped 6 bases and J dropped 0 bases, with 9 bases sitting between them. Germline assignment: CDR1 LNHDA and CDR2 SQIVND (reference sequence). The CDR3 length is 14 residues. The covered CDR3 bases are TGTGCCAGTAGGGCAGGTTATAGCAATCAGCCC. Its protein is CASRAGYSNQP. Given in full, the CDR3 is CASRAGYSNQPQHF. Using reference TRBV19 and TRBJ1-5 for the parts outside the CDR3, the full variable domain is DGGITQSPKYLFRKEGQNVTLSCEQNLNHDAMYWYRQDPGQGLRLIYYSQIVNDFQKGDIAEGYSVSREKKESFPLTVTSAQKNPTAFYLCASRAGYSNQPQHFGDGTRLSIL.

Turning to this clone: The read finishes 3 residues shy of the CDR3 end, and the germline J gene is used to complete it. The chain has TRBV5-1 and TRBJ2-6, with 9 bases aligning to TRBD1. Per the germline V gene, CDR1 is SGHRS and CDR2 is YFSETQ. The CDR3 is 14 residues long. The part of the CDR3 DNA that was read is TGCGCCAGCAGCTTAACCGGGACAGGGCGGTTC. This translates into CASSLTGTGRF. The full CDR3 sequence reads CASSLTGTGRFLTF. Full variable domain (outside the CDR3, taken from reference TRBV5-1 and TRBJ2-6): KAGVTQTPRYLIKTRGQQVTLSCSPISGHRSVSWYQQTPGQGLQFLFEYFSETQRNKGNFPGRFSGRQFSNSRSEMNVSTLELGDSALYLCASSLTGTGRFLTFGAGSRLTVL.

Details on this clone: Read data end 3 residues before the CDR3 end; the end is taken from the germline J gene. The chain uses TRBV11-2 and TRBJ2-1, with 9 positions matching TRBD1. Germline CDR1 is SGHAT and CDR2 is FQNNGV. Trimming took 5 bases from V and 6 from J; bases not matched to a gene: 8. The CDR3 contains 15 residues. Incomplete CDR3 DNA: TGTGCCAGCAGCGTTACAGGGGGCGCCGTCAATGAG. Translation: CASSVTGGAVNE. The entire CDR3 protein reads CASSVTGGAVNEQFF. Variable domain in full (rest from reference TRBV11-2 and TRBJ2-1): EAGVAQSPRYKIIEKRQSVAFWCNPISGHATLYWYQQILGQGPKLLIQFQNNGVVDDSQLPKDRFSAERLKGVDSTLKIQPAKLEDSAVYLCASSVTGGAVNEQFFGPGTRLTVL.

In the case of this clone: The read stops 3 residues short of the end of the CDR3; the missing end is completed from the germline J gene. The V gene is TRBV20-1, the J gene TRBJ2-7; TRBD1 agrees at 9 bases. This CDR3 spans 14 amino acids. Germline values: CDR1 DFQATT, CDR2 SNEGSKA (reference sequence). The V and J ends lost 5 bases and 6 bases, in that order; junction bases with no gene match: 11. Partial CDR3 DNA: TGCAGTGCTTCCGGGACAGGGATCTTATTCGAG. It yields the protein CSASGTGILFE. The CDR3 reads in full as CSASGTGILFEQYF.

Regarding this clone: The DNA ends 3 residues before the CDR3 does, and the rest of the CDR3 is filled in from the germline J gene. The chain links TRBV2 to TRBJ2-7; 7 positions agree with TRBD1. CDR1 is SNHLY and CDR2 is FYNNEI in the germline V gene. The trim removed 7 bases at V and 0 bases at J, leaving 6 bases unmatched. This CDR3 spans 14 amino acids. The DNA read from the CDR3 is TGTGCCAGCAATTTGGGACAGAACTCCTACGAG. Its translation is CASNLGQNSYE. The CDR3 reads in full as CASNLGQNSYEQYF.

With regard to this clone: The read terminates 3 residues before the CDR3 end, so the remaining end is supplied by the germline J gene. The rearrangement uses TRBV11-2 and TRBJ1-1, with 7 nucleotides matching TRBD1. The V segment lost 5 bases and the J segment 4 bases; nucleotides outside the gene matches: 7. The CDR3 covers 14 residues. CDR1 is SGHAT, CDR2 FQNNGV, per germline. CDR3 loop: CASSPIEGATEAFF. CDR3 DNA (partial): TGTGCCAGCAGCCCTATAGAGGGGGCCACTGAA.

Details on this clone: The read falls 3 residues short of the CDR3 end, and the missing part is taken from the germline J gene. The chain links TRBV19 to TRBJ1-2; 7 bases line up with TRBD1. V shed 9 bases, J shed 6 bases, and the junction held 10 bases outside the gene matches. The CDR3 contains 13 residues. The germline gives CDR1 LNHDA, CDR2 SQIVND (reference sequence). CDR3 protein: CASQTGVGDGYTF. The CDR3 DNA, read in part, is TGTGCCAGCCAAACAGGGGTAGGCGATGGC. Together with reference TRBV19 and TRBJ1-2, the CDR3 gives the full variable domain: DGGITQSPKYLFRKEGQNVTLSCEQNLNHDAMYWYRQDPGQGLRLIYYSQIVNDFQKGDIAEGYSVSREKKESFPLTVTSAQKNPTAFYLCASQTGVGDGYTFGSGTRLTVV.

For this clone: The read falls 3 residues short of the CDR3 end, and the missing part is taken from the germline J gene. The V call is TRBV2, the J call TRBJ2-3; D possibly corresponds to TRBD2 (5 bases). The V gene's germline CDR1 is SNHLY and CDR2 FYNNEI. The CDR3 runs 15 residues. CDR3 in amino acids: CASSVSVAFQETQYF. The CDR3 DNA, read in part, is TGTGCCAGCAGTGTGTCGGTAGCGTTCCAAGAGACG.

Comments on this clone: The sequence runs out 3 residues before the end of the CDR3; the remainder is reconstructed from the germline J gene. V gene TRBV7-9 combines with J gene TRBJ1-2; no reliable D call. The CDR3 sequence is 11 residues long. The germline V gene encodes CDR1 SEHNR and CDR2 FQNEAQ (reference sequence). CDR3 bases read: TGTGCCAGCAGCTTAGGTCCTACC. Translating it yields CASSLGPT. The whole CDR3 sequence is CASSLGPTYTF. The variable domain in full, with the rest retrieved from reference TRBV7-9 and TRBJ1-2, is DTGVSQNPRHKITKRGQNVTFRCDPISEHNRLYWYRQTLGQGPEFLTYFQNEAQLEKSRLLSDRFSAERPKGSFSTLEIQRTEQGDSAMYLCASSLGPTYTFGSGTRLTVV.

Of note for this clone: The observed sequence ends 3 residues before the CDR3 terminus, with the missing tail filled in from the germline J gene. The gene calls are TRBV5-6 and TRBJ1-2; 7 nucleotides line up with TRBD1. This CDR3 has 14 residues. The J segment lost 2 bases and the V segment lost 5 bases, leaving 6 bases of the junction unmatched. Germline V gives CDR1 SGHDT, CDR2 YYEEEE. CDR3 sequence reads: CASSPTGVNYGYTF. The CDR3 DNA, read in part, is TGTGCCAGCAGTCCTACAGGGGTGAACTATGGC. The full variable domain, its missing parts supplied by reference TRBV5-6 and TRBJ1-2, is DAGVTQSPTHLIKTRGQQVTLRCSPKSGHDTVSWYQQALGQGPQFIFQYYEEEERQRGNFPDRFSGHQFPNYSSELNVNALLLGDSALYLCASSPTGVNYGYTFGSGTRLTVV.

In regard to this clone: The read halts 3 residues ahead of the CDR3 end, with the missing end drawn from the germline J gene. This sequence joins TRBV30 and TRBJ2-1, with D possibly being TRBD1 (6 bases). The CDR3 sequence is 13 residues long. CDR1 and CDR2 (germline): GTSNPN, SVGIG (reference sequence). The ends were cut back, 4 bases at V and 9 bases at J, with 16 bases in the middle. The CDR3 spells CAWTVLQGPEQFF. CDR3 DNA, as far as it was read: TGTGCCTGGACGGTTTTGCAGGGGCCTGAG. Full variable domain (rest looked up from reference TRBV30 and TRBJ2-1): SQTIHQWPATLVQPVGSPLSLECTVEGTSNPNLYWYRQAAGRGLQLLFYSVGIGQISSEVPQNLSASRPQDRQFILSSKKLLLSDSGFYLCAWTVLQGPEQFFGPGTRLTVL.

A word on this clone: The read ends 3 residues early relative to the CDR3; the germline J gene fills the gap. The genes are TRBV2 and TRBJ2-2, with D maybe TRBD1 (5 bases). The CDR3 has 14 residues. Germline loops: CDR1 SNHLY, CDR2 FYNNEI. The CDR3 bases that were read are TGTGCCAGCAGGGTCAGGACAACTAATGAAAAG. Protein sequence: CASRVRTTNEK. The entire CDR3 is CASRVRTTNEKLFF.

As for this clone: The missing CDR3 end, 3 residues past where the read stops, is filled in from the germline J gene. The chain carries TRBV2 and TRBJ2-5, with unresolved D. The CDR3 runs to 14 residues. V lost 4 bases, J lost 1 base, and 10 bases lay in between. The germline gives CDR1 SNHLY, CDR2 FYNNEI. The covered CDR3 bases are TGTGCCAGCAGTGGTGGCCCGTCCCAAGAGACC. Amino acid sequence: CASSGGPSQET. The entire CDR3 protein is CASSGGPSQETQYF.

For this clone: The read terminates 3 residues before the CDR3 end, so the remaining end is supplied by the germline J gene. The V gene is TRBV2, the J gene TRBJ1-3, with D possibly matching TRBD1 (6 bases). This CDR3 has 13 amino acids. Trimming cost V 5 bases and J 3 bases, with 8 bases left between them. CDR1 SNHLY and CDR2 FYNNEI come from the germline V gene. The covered CDR3 bases are TGTGCCAGCAGTAGGGACATTGGAAACACC. The encoded protein is CASSRDIGNT. The CDR3 as a whole reads CASSRDIGNTIYF.

As to this clone: The sequence runs out 3 residues before the end of the CDR3; the remainder is reconstructed from the germline J gene. The chain uses TRBV7-9 and TRBJ1-1; D remains unclear. The CDR3 spans 13 residues. Germline CDR1 reads SEHNR; CDR2 reads FQNEAQ (reference sequence). The CDR3 is CASSSRHTEEAFF. CDR3 DNA (partial): TGTGCCAGCAGCTCGCGTCACACAGAAGAA. Combining the CDR3 with reference TRBV7-9 and TRBJ1-1 gives the whole variable domain DTGVSQNPRHKITKRGQNVTFRCDPISEHNRLYWYRQTLGQGPEFLTYFQNEAQLEKSRLLSDRFSAERPKGSFSTLEIQRTEQGDSAMYLCASSSRHTEEAFFGQGTRLTVV.

A word on this clone: Coverage ceases 3 residues before the CDR3 finishes, and the germline J gene fills in the end. V gene TRBV20-1 combines with J gene TRBJ2-7, with TRBD1 matching 7 bases. Trimming took 0 bases from V and 2 from J; bases not matched to a gene: 10. Germline V gene sequence: CDR1 DFQATT, CDR2 SNEGSKA (reference sequence). The length of the CDR3 is 16 residues. The covered CDR3 bases are TGCAGTGCTAGAGATAATGGGGGCAGGGGGACCTACGAG. This translates into CSARDNGGRGTYE. The whole CDR3 sequence is CSARDNGGRGTYEQYF.

A note on this clone: Read coverage stops 3 residues before the CDR3 terminus; the germline J gene supplies the remainder. This chain uses TRBV5-1 with TRBJ1-2; D is uncertain. Germline V gene lookup returns CDR1 SGHRS and CDR2 YFSETQ. The CDR3 runs to 14 residues. Incomplete CDR3 DNA: TGCGCCAGCAGGGTCGATTCCTCCCGCGGAGAC. Protein: CASRVDSSRGD. The entire CDR3 sequence reads CASRVDSSRGDYTF. Complete variable domain (other parts from reference TRBV5-1 and TRBJ1-2): KAGVTQTPRYLIKTRGQQVTLSCSPISGHRSVSWYQQTPGQGLQFLFEYFSETQRNKGNFPGRFSGRQFSNSRSEMNVSTLELGDSALYLCASRVDSSRGDYTFGSGTRLTVV.

Worth noting for this clone: The CDR3 end is not reached by the read, which stops 3 residues before it; the germline J gene fills it in. The V and J genes are TRBV20-1 and TRBJ1-1; 8 nucleotides match TRBD1. Trimming cost V 8 bases and J 1 base; bases outside gene matches: 6. Germline values: CDR1 DFQATT, CDR2 SNEGSKA (reference sequence). The CDR3 sequence is 13 residues long. CDR3 DNA, as far as it was read: TGCAGTTCATCCGGGACAGGGAACACTGAA. Translation gives CSSSGTGNTE. The full CDR3 protein reads CSSSGTGNTEAFF.

In regard to this clone: The sequenced fragment ends 3 residues before the CDR3 boundary, so the rest is inferred from the germline J gene. V gene TRBV2 combines with J gene TRBJ2-4, with D possibly being TRBD1 (6 bases). V was trimmed by 7 bases and J by 3 bases, leaving 13 bases between them. The CDR3 length is 14 residues. Germline CDR1 is SNHLY and CDR2 is FYNNEI. This CDR3 reads CASTQGLDKNIQYF. Incomplete CDR3 DNA: TGTGCCAGCACACAGGGTTTGGACAAAAACATT. Drawing the rest from reference TRBV2 and TRBJ2-4, the complete variable domain is EPEVTQTPSHQVTQMGQEVILRCVPISNHLYFYWYRQILGQKVEFLVSFYNNEISEKSEIFDDQFSVERPDGSNFTLKIRSTKLEDSAMYFCASTQGLDKNIQYFGAGTRLSVL.

Turning to this clone: Sequencing ends 3 residues short of the CDR3 end; the germline J gene provides the rest. The chain combines TRBV20-1 with TRBJ2-2; 8 bases map to TRBD2. The length of the CDR3 is 13 residues. CDR1 is DFQATT, CDR2 SNEGSKA, per germline (reference sequence). This chain's CDR3 is CSAGGAGKSPLFF. CDR3 DNA, as far as it was read: TGCAGTGCCGGGGGGGCAGGGAAGTCACCG.

Regarding this clone: The read ends 3 residues before the CDR3 terminus; that terminus is restored from the germline J gene. The sample carries other DNA sequences with the same CDR3. V gene TRBV19 combines with J gene TRBJ2-6; 8 nucleotides line up with TRBD2. Germline V gene data show CDR1 as LNHDA and CDR2 as SQIVND (reference sequence). This CDR3 has 16 amino acids. The J segment lost 1 base and the V segment lost 1 base, leaving 0 bases of the junction unmatched. The CDR3 sequence is CASSIGGGSGANVLTF. The sequenced CDR3 bases are TGTGCCAGTAGTATAGGCGGGGGGTCTGGGGCCAACGTC. The full variable domain, completed using reference TRBV19 and TRBJ2-6, is DGGITQSPKYLFRKEGQNVTLSCEQNLNHDAMYWYRQDPGQGLRLIYYSQIVNDFQKGDIAEGYSVSREKKESFPLTVTSAQKNPTAFYLCASSIGGGSGANVLTFGAGSRLTVL.

As concerns this clone: The read terminates 3 residues ahead of where the CDR3 ends, so the germline J gene completes it. The rearrangement uses TRBV5-1 and TRBJ1-1; D unresolved. The CDR3 totals 14 residues. The germline gives CDR1 SGHRS, CDR2 YFSETQ. The germline V and J ends were trimmed by 0 bases and 1 base, with 7 bases remaining between them. The part of the CDR3 DNA that was read is TGCGCCAGCAGCTTGGTGGCGGGGAACACTGAA. Translation: CASSLVAGNTE. The full CDR3 sequence reads CASSLVAGNTEAFF.

As for this clone: With the read ending 3 residues before the CDR3 end, the germline J gene is used to fill in that end. The chain joins TRBV9 to TRBJ1-3; TRBD1 aligns across 9 bases. V shed 0 bases, J shed 0 bases, and the junction held 7 bases outside the gene matches. The CDR3 extends over 18 amino acids. Germline assignment: CDR1 SGDLS and CDR2 YYNGEE. CDR3 residues: CASSVGGTGHLSGNTIYF. Incomplete CDR3 DNA: TGTGCCAGCAGCGTAGGTGGGACAGGGCATCTCTCTGGAAACACC.

Concerning this clone itself: The read ends 3 residues shy of where the CDR3 ends; the end is completed using the germline J gene. The chain combines TRBV5-5 with TRBJ2-3; no definite D call. Germline CDR1 is SGHKS and CDR2 is YYEKEE (reference sequence). This CDR3 region has 12 residues. V was trimmed by 4 bases and J by 1 base, leaving 4 bases between them. The CDR3 bases that were read are TGTGCCAGCAGCCGCGGCACAGATACG. This codes for CASSRGTDT. The full CDR3 protein reads CASSRGTDTQYF. The variable domain in full, completed from reference TRBV5-5 and TRBJ2-3, reads DAGVTQSPTHLIKTRGQQVTLRCSPISGHKSVSWYQQVLGQGPQFIFQYYEKEERGRGNFPDRFSARQFPNYSSELNVNALLLGDSALYLCASSRGTDTQYFGPGTRLTVL.